The rows below give T cell receptor beta chains drawn from one sample of a study of control samples from healthy donors and cancer patients. Assay used: immunoSEQ multiplex PCR; TCRdb lists only in-frame clones, some missing. Seen here are about 130,000 clones, more than 90% observed once, and the top ten hold 4.5% to 7%. Sequencing used blood. These receptor sequences come from a man between 18 and 29 years old in good health. Each CDR3 is given without its conserved first and last residue. The order of the fields is V gene, CDR3 length, J gene, CDR3 protein.

V gene: TRBV6-6; CDR3 length: 11; J gene: TRBJ1-6; CDR3 protein: AEGTGQNSPLH
V gene: TRBV5-6; CDR3 length: 14; J gene: TRBJ1-2; CDR3 protein: ASSPVVGVSPYGYT
V gene: TRBV27; CDR3 length: 12; J gene: TRBJ1-1; CDR3 protein: ASSWRQGNTEAF
V gene: TRBV5-1; CDR3 length: 12; J gene: TRBJ1-1; CDR3 protein: ASSLEGPDTEAF
V gene: TRBV7-9; CDR3 length: 14; J gene: TRBJ2-1; CDR3 protein: ASSLGQAGGRNEQF
V gene: TRBV12-2; CDR3 length: 14; J gene: TRBJ2-5; CDR3 protein: ASRGQMDWIQETQY
V gene: TRBV2; CDR3 length: 12; J gene: TRBJ1-1; CDR3 protein: ASSVEVMNTEAF
V gene: TRBV5-1; CDR3 length: 12; J gene: TRBJ2-7; CDR3 protein: ASSLWVLTYEQY
V gene: TRBV6-6; CDR3 length: 13; J gene: TRBJ2-1; CDR3 protein: ASTHRDRTYNEQF
V gene: TRBV28; CDR3 length: 10; J gene: TRBJ1-2; CDR3 protein: ASGPRPYGYT
V gene: TRBV29-1; CDR3 length: 12; J gene: TRBJ1-1; CDR3 protein: SVPSGVVNTEAF
V gene: TRBV3-1/TRBV3-2; CDR3 length: 13; J gene: TRBJ1-3; CDR3 protein: ASSQGQAIGNTIY
V gene: TRBV4-1; CDR3 length: 13; J gene: TRBJ1-5; CDR3 protein: ASSQDHENNQPQH
V gene: TRBV6-6; CDR3 length: 11; J gene: TRBJ1-3; CDR3 protein: ASFVGSGNTIY
V gene: TRBV3-1/TRBV3-2; CDR3 length: 13; J gene: TRBJ2-3; CDR3 protein: ASSSSSPSPDTQY
V gene: TRBV3-1/TRBV3-2; CDR3 length: 12; J gene: TRBJ1-6; CDR3 protein: ASSQGTGNSPLH
V gene: TRBV9; CDR3 length: 14; J gene: TRBJ2-2; CDR3 protein: ASSLLPPEVGGELF